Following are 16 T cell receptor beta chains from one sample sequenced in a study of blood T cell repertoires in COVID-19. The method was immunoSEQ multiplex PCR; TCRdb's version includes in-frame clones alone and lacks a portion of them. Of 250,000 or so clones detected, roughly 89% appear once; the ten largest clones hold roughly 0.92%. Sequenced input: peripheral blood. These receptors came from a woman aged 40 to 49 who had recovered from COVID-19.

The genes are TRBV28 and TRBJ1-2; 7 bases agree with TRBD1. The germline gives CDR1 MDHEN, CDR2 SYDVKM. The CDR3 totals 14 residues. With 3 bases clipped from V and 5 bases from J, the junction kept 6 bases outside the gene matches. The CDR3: CASSFPGGRYGYTF. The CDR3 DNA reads TGTGCCAGCAGTTTCCCAGGGGGGAGGTATGGCTACACCTTC.

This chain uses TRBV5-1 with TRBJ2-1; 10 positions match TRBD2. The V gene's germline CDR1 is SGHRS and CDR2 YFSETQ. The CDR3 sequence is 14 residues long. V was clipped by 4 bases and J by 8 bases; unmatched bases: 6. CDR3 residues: CASSHTSGIHEQFF. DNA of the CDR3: TGCGCCAGCAGCCACACTAGCGGGATCCATGAGCAGTTCTTC.

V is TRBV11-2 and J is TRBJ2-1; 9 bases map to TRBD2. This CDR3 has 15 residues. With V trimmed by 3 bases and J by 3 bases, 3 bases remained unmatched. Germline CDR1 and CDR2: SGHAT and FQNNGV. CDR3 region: CASSLDSGGYNEQFF. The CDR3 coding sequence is TGTGCCAGCAGCTTGGATAGCGGGGGCTACAATGAGCAGTTCTTC.

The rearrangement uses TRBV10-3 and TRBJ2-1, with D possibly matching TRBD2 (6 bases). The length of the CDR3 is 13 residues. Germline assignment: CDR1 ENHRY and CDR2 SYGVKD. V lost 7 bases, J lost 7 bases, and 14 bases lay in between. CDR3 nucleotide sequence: TGTGCCATCAAGCCGGGAGTGGAAAATGAGCAGTTCTTC. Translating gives CAIKPGVENEQFF.

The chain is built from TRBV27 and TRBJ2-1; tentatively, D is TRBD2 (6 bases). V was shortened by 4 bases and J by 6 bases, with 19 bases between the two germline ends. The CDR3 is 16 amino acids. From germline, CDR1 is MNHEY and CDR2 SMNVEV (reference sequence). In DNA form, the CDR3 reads TGTGCCAGCAGTTCCCTACTGGGCGGGATACGCAATGAGCAGTTCTTC. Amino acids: CASSSLLGGIRNEQFF.

The CDR3 sequence: CASSPTGVSSYEQYF. Here the CDR3 DNA reads TGTGCCAGCTCACCGACAGGAGTGAGCTCCTACGAGCAGTACTTC. The chain employs TRBV18 and TRBJ2-7; D might be TRBD1 (6 bases). The V gene lost 3 bases and the J gene lost 0 bases, with 12 bases spanning the gap. CDR1 is KGHSH and CDR2 is LQKENI in the germline V gene. There are 15 residues in the CDR3. Full variable domain (outside the CDR3, taken from reference TRBV18 and TRBJ2-7): NAGVMQNPRHLVRRRGQEARLRCSPMKGHSHVYWYRQLPEEGLKFMVYLQKENIIDESGMPKERFSAEFPKEGPSILRIQQVVRGDSAAYFCASSPTGVSSYEQYFGPGTRLTVT.

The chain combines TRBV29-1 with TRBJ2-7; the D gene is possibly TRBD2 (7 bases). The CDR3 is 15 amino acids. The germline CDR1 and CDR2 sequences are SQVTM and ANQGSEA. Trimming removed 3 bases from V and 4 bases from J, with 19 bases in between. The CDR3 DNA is TGCAGCGTTGAGACCCTGGGCGGGGGCTTATACGAGCAGTACTTC. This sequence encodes CSVETLGGGLYEQYF.

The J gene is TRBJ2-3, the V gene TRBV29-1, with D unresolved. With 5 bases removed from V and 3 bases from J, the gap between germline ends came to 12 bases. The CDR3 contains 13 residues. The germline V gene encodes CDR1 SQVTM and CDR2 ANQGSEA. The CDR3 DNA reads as TGCAGCGTTTGTCTAGTTGTGACAGATACGCAGTATTTT. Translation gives CSVCLVVTDTQYF.

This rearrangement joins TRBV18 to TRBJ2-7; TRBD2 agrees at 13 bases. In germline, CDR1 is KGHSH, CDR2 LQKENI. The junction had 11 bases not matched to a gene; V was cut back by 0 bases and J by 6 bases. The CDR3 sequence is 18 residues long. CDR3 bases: TGTGCCAGCTCACCACCAGTACTAGCGGGAGGGGGGCCCGGCGAGCAGTACTTC. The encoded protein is CASSPPVLAGGGPGEQYF.

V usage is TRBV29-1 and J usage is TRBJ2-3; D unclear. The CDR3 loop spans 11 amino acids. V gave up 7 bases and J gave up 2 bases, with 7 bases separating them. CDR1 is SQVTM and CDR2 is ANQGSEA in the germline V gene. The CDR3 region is CSGDSTDTQYF. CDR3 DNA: TGCAGCGGTGACTCCACAGATACGCAGTATTTT.

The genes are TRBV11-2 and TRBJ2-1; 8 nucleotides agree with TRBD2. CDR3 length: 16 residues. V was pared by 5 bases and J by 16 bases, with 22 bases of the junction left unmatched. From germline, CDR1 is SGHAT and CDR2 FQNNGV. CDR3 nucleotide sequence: TGTGCCAGCAGCCCATTCCAGGTCTCACGAGCGGGAGACCTATTCTTC. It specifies CASSPFQVSRAGDLFF.

In DNA form, the CDR3 reads TGTGCCAGCAGCTACGTTGAGCAGGTTGCTGGAAACACCATATATTTT. It codes for CASSYVEQVAGNTIYF. The chain recombines TRBV7-9 with TRBJ1-3, with D uncertain. Per germline, CDR1 SEHNR and CDR2 FQNEAQ (reference sequence). CDR3 length: 16 residues. Between the trimmed V and J ends, which lost 4 bases and 2 bases, there was a span of 15 bases.

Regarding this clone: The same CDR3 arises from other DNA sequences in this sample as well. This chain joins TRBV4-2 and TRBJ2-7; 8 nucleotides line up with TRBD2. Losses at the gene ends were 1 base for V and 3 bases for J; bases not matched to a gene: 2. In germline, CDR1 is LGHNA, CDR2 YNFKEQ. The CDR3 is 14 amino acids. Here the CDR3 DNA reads TGTGCCAGCAGCCAAGCCAGCGGGAGCTACGAGCAGTACTTC. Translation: CASSQASGSYEQYF.

The CDR3 protein is CASSSGTGEGETQYF. CDR3 bases: TGTGCCAGCTCATCCGGGACAGGGGAAGGGGAGACCCAGTACTTC. This chain links TRBV18 with TRBJ2-5; TRBD1 matches at 10 bases. Germline assignment: CDR1 KGHSH and CDR2 LQKENI. Trimming at V came to 5 bases and at J to 5 bases, leaving 8 bases not matched to a gene. This CDR3 comprises 15 residues.

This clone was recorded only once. The CDR3 nucleotides are TGTGCCAGCAGCGTATCGGGACAGCGAGGCTCACCCCTCCACTTT. Protein: CASSVSGQRGSPLHF. The gene calls are TRBV9 and TRBJ1-6; TRBD1 agrees at 7 bases. Germline CDR1 is SGDLS and CDR2 is YYNGEE. This CDR3 is built from 15 residues. J was trimmed by 10 bases and V by 1 base; bases with no gene match: 8.

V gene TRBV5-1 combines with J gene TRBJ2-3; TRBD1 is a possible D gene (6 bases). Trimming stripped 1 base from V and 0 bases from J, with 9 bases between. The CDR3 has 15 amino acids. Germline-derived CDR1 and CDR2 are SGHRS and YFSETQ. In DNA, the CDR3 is TGCGCCAGCAGCTTGTCAGGGGCTAGCACAGATACGCAGTATTTT. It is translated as CASSLSGASTDTQYF. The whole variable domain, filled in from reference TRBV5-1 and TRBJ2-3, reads KAGVTQTPRYLIKTRGQQVTLSCSPISGHRSVSWYQQTPGQGLQFLFEYFSETQRNKGNFPGRFSGRQFSNSRSEMNVSTLELGDSALYLCASSLSGASTDTQYFGPGTRLTVL.